This T cell receptor (beta chain) was documented in a study of beta chain features in type 1 diabetes. Overall study results and limits: Naive, central memory and Treg TCRB repertoires seemed to resemble each other more closely in patients than they did in healthy donors. Type 1 diabetes patients had moderately but significantly shorter TCRB CDR3s in all four CD4+ subsets.

Notes on this clone: Its matching antigen is unknown.

Investigators reverse transcribed all isolated RNA, so they sequenced expressed TCRB transcripts. Assay: immunoSEQ multiplex PCR; the TCRdb copy retains only in-frame clones and omits some. There are about 160,000 clones in the sample; approximately 9% occur only once, and about 0.5% lies in the top ten. CDR1 and CDR2 from the germline V gene are MNHEY and SVGAGI. V lost 0 bases, J lost 4 bases, and 1 base stayed unmatched. The CDR3 sequence is 15 residues long. The sequencing input was central memory CD4+ T cells from blood. The clonotype originates from a woman between 18 and 29 years old with type 1 diabetes. This sequence joins TRBV6-5 and TRBJ2-1, with 9 bases lining up with TRBD2. The CDR3 region is CASSYSAGGYNEQFF. The CDR3 nucleotides read TGTGCCAGCAGTTACTCTGCGGGAGGGTACAATGAGCAGTTCTTC.